The present TCR beta chain was sequenced within a study of neurological immune-mediated disorders. Study findings and constraints: Sharing of CDR3 amino acid sequences among expanded clones across subjects was absent, suggesting private repertoires in all groups. In HTLV-1-associated myelopathy, TCR clonal expansion was greatest, and in multiple sclerosis it was least, below healthy controls. For the multiple sclerosis repertoire cluster, no association with any clinical or MRI feature was found.

There are 15 residues in the CDR3. Germline lookup yields CDR1 MNHEY and CDR2 SVGAGI. This clonotype was recorded at least ten times. No antigen is known for it. Compared with germline, one end of the junction differs, possibly owing to a read error. TCRdb independently ran MiXCR on the 5' RACE reads; one entry per CDR3 protein. The sample shows some 38,000 distinct CDR3 sequences, less than 3.5% of them seen only once. Indicated time point: longitudinal time-point 1 (baseline). J is TRBJ1-5 and V is TRBV6-5; 7 bases are a match to TRBD1. This clonotype was obtained from a woman aged 60-75 years with multiple sclerosis. Specimen: PBMCs. The CDR3 is CASSRDRDSNKTQNF. CDR3 in DNA: TGTGCCAGCAGCCGTGACAGGGATAGCAATAAGACCCAGAATTTT.